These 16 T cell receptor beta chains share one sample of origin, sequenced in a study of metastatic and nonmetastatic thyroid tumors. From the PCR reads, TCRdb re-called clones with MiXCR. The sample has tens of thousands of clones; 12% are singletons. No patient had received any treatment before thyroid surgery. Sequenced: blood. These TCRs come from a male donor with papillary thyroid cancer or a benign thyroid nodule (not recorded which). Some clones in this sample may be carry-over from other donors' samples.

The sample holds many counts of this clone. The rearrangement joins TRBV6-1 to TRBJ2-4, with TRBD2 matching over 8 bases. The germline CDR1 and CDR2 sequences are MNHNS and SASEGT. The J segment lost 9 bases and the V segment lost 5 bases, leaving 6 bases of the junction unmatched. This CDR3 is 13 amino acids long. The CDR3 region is CASSSGLAGIQYF. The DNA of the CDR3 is TGTGCCAGCAGTTCCGGACTAGCAGGCATTCAGTACTTC.

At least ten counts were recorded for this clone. CDR3 in amino acids: CASSAFFIGTEAFF. In DNA, the CDR3 is TGTGCCAGCAGCGCTTTCTTCATCGGGACTGAAGCTTTCTTT. V usage is TRBV9 and J usage is TRBJ1-1, with D unresolved. Germline CDR1 is SGDLS and CDR2 is YYNGEE. Trimming left V 3 bases short and J 5 bases short, with 14 bases between. The CDR3 is 14 residues long.

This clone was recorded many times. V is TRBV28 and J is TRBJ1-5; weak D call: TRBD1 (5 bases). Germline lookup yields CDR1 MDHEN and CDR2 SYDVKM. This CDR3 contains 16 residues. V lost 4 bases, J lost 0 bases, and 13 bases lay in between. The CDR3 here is CASSSGTRYSNQPQHF. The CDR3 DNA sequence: TGTGCCAGCAGTTCCGGGACGAGATATAGCAATCAGCCCCAGCATTTT.

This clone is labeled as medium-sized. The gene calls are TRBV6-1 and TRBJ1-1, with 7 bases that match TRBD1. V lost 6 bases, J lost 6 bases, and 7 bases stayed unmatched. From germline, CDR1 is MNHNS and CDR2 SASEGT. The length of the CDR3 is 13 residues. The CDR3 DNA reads TGTGCCAGCAGCCTTCAGGGGGACCCTGAAGCTTTCTTT. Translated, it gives CASSLQGDPEAFF.

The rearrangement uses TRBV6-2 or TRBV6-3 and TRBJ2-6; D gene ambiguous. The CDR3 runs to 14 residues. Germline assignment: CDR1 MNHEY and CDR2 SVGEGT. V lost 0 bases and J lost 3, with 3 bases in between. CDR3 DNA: TGTGCCAGCAGTTACTCGAGTGGGGCCAACGTCCTGACTTTC. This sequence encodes CASSYSSGANVLTF.

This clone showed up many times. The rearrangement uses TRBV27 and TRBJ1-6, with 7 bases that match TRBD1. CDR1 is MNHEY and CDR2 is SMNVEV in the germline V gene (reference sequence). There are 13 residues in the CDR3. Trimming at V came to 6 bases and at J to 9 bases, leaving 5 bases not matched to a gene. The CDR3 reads CASSPGQLSPLHF. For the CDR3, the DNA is TGTGCCAGCAGCCCGGGACAGCTTTCACCCCTCCACTTT.

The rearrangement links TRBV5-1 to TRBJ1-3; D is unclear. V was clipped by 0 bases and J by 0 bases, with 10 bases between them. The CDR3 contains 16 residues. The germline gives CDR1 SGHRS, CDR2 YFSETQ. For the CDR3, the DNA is TGCGCCAGCAGCTTGGATCGGCGAAGCTCTGGAAACACCATATATTTT. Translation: CASSLDRRSSGNTIYF. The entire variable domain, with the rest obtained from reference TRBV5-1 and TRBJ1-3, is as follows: KAGVTQTPRYLIKTRGQQVTLSCSPISGHRSVSWYQQTPGQGLQFLFEYFSETQRNKGNFPGRFSGRQFSNSRSEMNVSTLELGDSALYLCASSLDRRSSGNTIYFGEGSWLTVV.

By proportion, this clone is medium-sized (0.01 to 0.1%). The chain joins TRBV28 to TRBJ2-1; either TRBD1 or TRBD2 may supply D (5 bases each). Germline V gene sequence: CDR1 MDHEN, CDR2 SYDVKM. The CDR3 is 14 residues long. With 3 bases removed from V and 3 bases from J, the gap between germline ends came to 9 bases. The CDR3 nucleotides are TGTGCCAGCAGTTTGTGGGGGAGCTACAATGAGCAGTTCTTC. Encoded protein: CASSLWGSYNEQFF.

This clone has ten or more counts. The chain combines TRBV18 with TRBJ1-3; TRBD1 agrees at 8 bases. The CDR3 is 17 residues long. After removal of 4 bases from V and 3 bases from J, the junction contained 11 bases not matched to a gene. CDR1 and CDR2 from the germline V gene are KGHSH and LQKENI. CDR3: CASSLQRNRGYGNTIYF. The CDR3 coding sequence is TGTGCCAGCTCACTACAACGGAACAGGGGGTATGGAAACACCATATATTTT. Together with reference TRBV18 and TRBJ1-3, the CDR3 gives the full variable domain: NAGVMQNPRHLVRRRGQEARLRCSPMKGHSHVYWYRQLPEEGLKFMVYLQKENIIDESGMPKERFSAEFPKEGPSILRIQQVVRGDSAAYFCASSLQRNRGYGNTIYFGEGSWLTVV.

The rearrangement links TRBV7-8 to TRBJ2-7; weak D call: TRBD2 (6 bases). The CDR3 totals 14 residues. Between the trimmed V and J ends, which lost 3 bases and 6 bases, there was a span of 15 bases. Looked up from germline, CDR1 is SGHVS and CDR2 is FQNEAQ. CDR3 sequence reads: CASSLGGTGREQYF. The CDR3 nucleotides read TGTGCCAGCAGCTTGGGGGGAACCGGGCGCGAGCAGTACTTC.

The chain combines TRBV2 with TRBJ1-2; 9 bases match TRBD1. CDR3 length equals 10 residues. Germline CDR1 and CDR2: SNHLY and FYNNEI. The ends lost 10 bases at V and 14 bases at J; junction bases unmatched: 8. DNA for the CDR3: TGTGCCACCGGGACAGGGCCAAAAACCTTC. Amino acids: CATGTGPKTF.

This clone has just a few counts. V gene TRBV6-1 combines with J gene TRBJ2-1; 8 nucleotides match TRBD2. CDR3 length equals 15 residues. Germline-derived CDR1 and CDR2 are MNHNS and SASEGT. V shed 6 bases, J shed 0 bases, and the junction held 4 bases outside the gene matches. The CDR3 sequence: CASRGLAPSYNEQFF. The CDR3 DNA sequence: TGTGCCAGCAGAGGACTAGCCCCCTCCTACAATGAGCAGTTCTTC.

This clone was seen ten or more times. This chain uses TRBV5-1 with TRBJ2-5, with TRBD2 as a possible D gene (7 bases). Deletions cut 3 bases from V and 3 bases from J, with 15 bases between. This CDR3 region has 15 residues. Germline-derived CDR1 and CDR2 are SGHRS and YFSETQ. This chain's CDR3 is CASSSRGGGEETQYF. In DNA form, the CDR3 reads TGCGCCAGCAGCTCCCGGGGAGGGGGAGAAGAGACCCAGTACTTC.

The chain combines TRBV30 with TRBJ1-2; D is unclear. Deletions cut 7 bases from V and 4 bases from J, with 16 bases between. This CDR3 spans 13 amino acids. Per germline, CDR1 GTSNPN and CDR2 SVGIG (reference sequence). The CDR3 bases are TGTGCCTCCCCCCTGGGTCCGGGCTATGGCTACACCTTC. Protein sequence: CASPLGPGYGYTF.

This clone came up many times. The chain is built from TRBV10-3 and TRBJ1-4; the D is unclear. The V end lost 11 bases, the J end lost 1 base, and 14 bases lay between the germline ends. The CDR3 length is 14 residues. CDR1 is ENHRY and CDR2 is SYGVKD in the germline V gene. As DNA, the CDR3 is TGTGCCTCCAAGGTCGATGGAACTAATGAAAAACTGTTTTTT. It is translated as CASKVDGTNEKLFF.

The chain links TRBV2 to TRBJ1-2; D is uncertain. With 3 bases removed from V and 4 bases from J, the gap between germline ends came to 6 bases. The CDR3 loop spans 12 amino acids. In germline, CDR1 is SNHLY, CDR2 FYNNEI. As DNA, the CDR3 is TGTGCCAGCAGTGACAGCCGCTATGGCTACACCTTC. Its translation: CASSDSRYGYTF.